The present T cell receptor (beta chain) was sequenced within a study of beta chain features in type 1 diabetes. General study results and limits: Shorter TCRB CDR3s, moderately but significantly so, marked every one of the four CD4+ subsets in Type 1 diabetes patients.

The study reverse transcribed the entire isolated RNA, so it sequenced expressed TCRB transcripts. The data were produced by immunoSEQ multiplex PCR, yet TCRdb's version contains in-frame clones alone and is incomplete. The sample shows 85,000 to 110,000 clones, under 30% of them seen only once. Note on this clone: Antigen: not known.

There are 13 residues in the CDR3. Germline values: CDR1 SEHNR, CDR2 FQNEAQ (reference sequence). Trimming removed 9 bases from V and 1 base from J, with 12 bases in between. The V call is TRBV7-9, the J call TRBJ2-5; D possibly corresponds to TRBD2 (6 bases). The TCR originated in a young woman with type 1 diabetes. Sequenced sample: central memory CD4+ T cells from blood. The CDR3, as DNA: TGTGCCAGTATGGCGGGGACCCAAGAGACCCAGTACTTC. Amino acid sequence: CASMAGTQETQYF.